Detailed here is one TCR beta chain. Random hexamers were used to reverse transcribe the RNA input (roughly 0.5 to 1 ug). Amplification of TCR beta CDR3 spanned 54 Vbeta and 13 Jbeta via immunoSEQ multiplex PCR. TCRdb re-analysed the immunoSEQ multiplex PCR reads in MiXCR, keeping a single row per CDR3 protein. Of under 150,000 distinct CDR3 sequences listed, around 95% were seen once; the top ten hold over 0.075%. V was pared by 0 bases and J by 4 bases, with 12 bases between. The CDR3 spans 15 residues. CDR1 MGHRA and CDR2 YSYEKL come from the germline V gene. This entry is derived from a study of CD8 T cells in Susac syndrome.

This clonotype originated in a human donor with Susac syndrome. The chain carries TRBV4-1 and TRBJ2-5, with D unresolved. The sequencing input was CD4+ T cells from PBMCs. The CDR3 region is CASSQDPSYTETQYF. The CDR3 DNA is TGCGCCAGCAGCCAAGATCCGAGTTACACAGAGACCCAGTACTTC.